The clone carrying this T cell receptor (beta chain) occurred a few times. Its antigen is not identified. Researchers attached unique molecular identifiers to individual cDNA molecules. From the 5' RACE reads, TCRdb called clonotypes with MiXCR, one entry per CDR3 protein. This sample has fewer than 85,000 distinct CDR3 sequences, with roughly 10% found just once. The data derive from a study of early T cells in non-severe SARS-CoV-2 infection. The overall study: It was bulk RNA from unsorted whole blood that was sequenced, and the chains were unpaired. Study results and caveats: Matching against VDJdb likely underestimated virus-specific expansions, favoring anti-spike CD8.

Germline V gene sequence: CDR1 ENHRY, CDR2 SYGVKD. With V trimmed by 10 bases and J by 7 bases, 9 bases remained unmatched. The CDR3 consists of 13 residues. The chain combines TRBV10-3 with TRBJ2-5, with 10 bases lining up with TRBD2. The TCR originated in an adult who was a healthcare worker with PCR-confirmed SARS-CoV-2 infection or an uninfected control (not recorded which). The sample in question was whole blood, obtained at baseline. The CDR3 here is CATGTSVPGTQYF. Written as DNA, the CDR3 is TGTGCCACCGGGACTAGCGTACCAGGGACCCAGTACTTC.